Presented here are 17 T cell receptor beta chains from one specimen sequenced in a study of CD8+ T cells in alopecia areata. Reverse transcribed after extraction, RNA yielded cDNA as the sequencing template. Measured with immunoSEQ multiplex PCR; TCRdb has only the in-frame clones, and not every one. This table has around 140,000 clones, roughly 46% appearing once. The starting material was CD4+ T cells sorted from blood, obtained at week 0. Receptor source: a human donor with alopecia areata.

The V call is TRBV30, the J call TRBJ1-1; D unresolved. CDR1 GTSNPN and CDR2 SVGIG come from the germline V gene (reference sequence). The CDR3 is 13 residues long. Trimming cost V 6 bases and J 0 bases, with 11 bases left between them. In DNA form, the CDR3 reads TGTGCCTGCCAGACGGGGATGAACACTGAAGCTTTCTTT. Encoded protein: CACQTGMNTEAFF.

CDR3: CASGQGQMNTEAFF. The CDR3 bases are TGCGCCAGCGGCCAAGGACAGATGAACACTGAAGCTTTCTTT. The chain employs TRBV5-1 and TRBJ1-1, with D perhaps matching TRBD1 (6 bases). V was shortened by 7 bases and J by 0 bases, with 13 bases between the two germline ends. CDR1 and CDR2 (germline): SGHRS, YFSETQ. The CDR3 loop spans 14 amino acids.

The CDR3 is CSGTQGAGEQFF. In DNA form, the CDR3 reads TGCAGCGGAACCCAGGGGGCAGGGGAGCAGTTCTTC. The genes are TRBV29-1 and TRBJ2-1, with 8 bases fitting TRBD1. J gave up 10 bases and V 7 bases, and 9 bases lay outside the gene matches. Germline V CDR1 and CDR2: SQVTM, ANQGSEA. This CDR3 is 12 amino acids long.

This clone was detected a few times. V usage is TRBV11-2 and J usage is TRBJ2-5; 8 bases match TRBD1. CDR3 length: 15 residues. Germline V gene lookup returns CDR1 SGHAT and CDR2 FQNNGV. J was trimmed by 2 bases and V by 3 bases; bases with no gene match: 5. The DNA of the CDR3 is TGTGCCAGCAGCTTGGTCAGGGGGCGGCAAGAGACCCAGTACTTC. Protein: CASSLVRGRQETQYF. The variable domain in full, with the rest retrieved from reference TRBV11-2 and TRBJ2-5, is EAGVAQSPRYKIIEKRQSVAFWCNPISGHATLYWYQQILGQGPKLLIQFQNNGVVDDSQLPKDRFSAERLKGVDSTLKIQPAKLEDSAVYLCASSLVRGRQETQYFGPGTRLLVL.

The chain links TRBV4-1 to TRBJ1-3, with a tentative D call TRBD1 (5 bases). V shed 0 bases and J shed 2 bases, with 20 bases lying between them. CDR1 MGHRA and CDR2 YSYEKL come from the germline V gene. The CDR3 is 19 residues long. The CDR3 here is CASSQDVLGVASAGNTIYF. The CDR3 coding sequence is TGCGCCAGCAGCCAAGATGTTTTAGGGGTTGCGTCGGCTGGAAACACCATATATTTT.

The rearrangement links TRBV13 to TRBJ2-4; D unclear. CDR1 and CDR2 (germline): PRHDT, FYEKMQ (reference sequence). CDR3 size: 16 residues. The germline V and J ends were trimmed by 1 base and 3 bases, with 13 bases remaining between them. Here the CDR3 reads CASSLVRTLGKNIQYF. As DNA, the CDR3 is TGTGCCAGCAGCTTAGTGCGTACGCTAGGCAAAAACATTCAGTACTTC.

This clone has only a few counts. This rearrangement joins TRBV5-4 to TRBJ2-3; D gene ambiguous. V gave up 4 bases and J gave up 2 bases, with 11 bases separating them. The CDR3 has 14 amino acids. The germline V gene has CDR1 SGHNT and CDR2 YYREEE (reference sequence). The CDR3 is CASSPGPSTDTQYF. The CDR3 DNA is TGTGCCAGCAGCCCTGGCCCCTCCACAGATACGCAGTATTTT.

The V and J genes are TRBV30 and TRBJ1-3; D is unclear. This CDR3 is 15 amino acids long. CDR1 GTSNPN and CDR2 SVGIG come from the germline V gene (reference sequence). V dropped 2 bases and J dropped 0 bases, with 11 bases sitting between them. The CDR3 sequence: CAWSPPRVSGNTIYF. The CDR3 coding sequence is TGTGCCTGGAGTCCCCCTAGAGTCTCTGGAAACACCATATATTTT.

This sequence joins TRBV25-1 and TRBJ2-7; D uncertain. The V end was cut by 4 bases, the J end by 5 bases, with 15 bases between. Looked up from germline, CDR1 is MGHDK and CDR2 is SYGVNS. The CDR3 has 14 amino acids. In DNA, the CDR3 is TGTGCCAGCAGTGCTATTTCGGGTGGTAACGAGCAGTACTTC. Amino acids: CASSAISGGNEQYF.

CDR3 DNA sequence: TGTGCCTGGAGTGGGGGGACCGGGACCCTGCGAGATACGCAGTATTTT. Protein: CAWSGGTGTLRDTQYF. The V call is TRBV30, the J call TRBJ2-3; the D call may be TRBD1 or TRBD2 (5 bases each). Germline V gene lookup returns CDR1 GTSNPN and CDR2 SVGIG (reference sequence). The CDR3 runs to 16 residues. The V end was cut by 1 base, the J end by 5 bases, with 19 bases between.

The chain links TRBV6-5 to TRBJ2-1, with TRBD2 matching 10 bases. V dropped 10 bases and J dropped 9; count of bases not matched to a gene: 9. Germline V gives CDR1 MNHEY, CDR2 SVGAGI. CDR3 length equals 13 residues. CDR3 loop: CATQREGPIEQFF. DNA for the CDR3: TGTGCCACCCAGCGGGAGGGCCCAATTGAGCAGTTCTTC.

The genes are TRBV7-2 and TRBJ1-5; D remains unclear. The CDR3 consists of 15 residues. Trimming stripped 1 base from V and 1 base from J, with 8 bases between. The germline CDR1 and CDR2 sequences are SGHTA and FQGNSA. CDR3 nucleotides: TGTGCCAGCAGCTTAGAAGGGTTGAGCAATCAGCCCCAGCATTTT. Its protein product is CASSLEGLSNQPQHF.

The chain recombines TRBV5-6 with TRBJ2-7, with 8 bases aligning to TRBD1. The CDR3 covers 14 residues. V dropped 2 bases and J dropped 5; count of bases not matched to a gene: 6. The germline V gene has CDR1 SGHDT and CDR2 YYEEEE. Written as DNA, the CDR3 is TGTGCCAGCAGCTTCAGGGGGCTCTTAGACGAGCAGTACTTC. This translates into CASSFRGLLDEQYF. Looking up the rest from reference TRBV5-6 and TRBJ2-7 gives the full variable domain: DAGVTQSPTHLIKTRGQQVTLRCSPKSGHDTVSWYQQALGQGPQFIFQYYEEEERQRGNFPDRFSGHQFPNYSSELNVNALLLGDSALYLCASSFRGLLDEQYFGPGTRLTVT.

This clone was seen a handful of times. The chain recombines TRBV5-1 with TRBJ2-2, with a tentative D call TRBD1 (5 bases). Germline loops: CDR1 SGHRS, CDR2 YFSETQ. V was cut by 1 base and J by 6 bases, with 10 bases left in between. The CDR3 loop spans 14 amino acids. In DNA, the CDR3 is TGCGCCAGCAGCTTGACAGGTGGCCCCGGGGAGCTGTTTTTT. Its protein product is CASSLTGGPGELFF.

This chain links TRBV29-1 with TRBJ2-3, with D uncertain. The CDR3 covers 14 residues. Trimming cost V 6 bases and J 9 bases, with 22 bases left between them. Germline V gives CDR1 SQVTM, CDR2 ANQGSEA. CDR3 DNA: TGCAGCGTCACCCGGACCCAAGGAGCGATCACGCAGTATTTT. As protein: CSVTRTQGAITQYF.

This clone was picked up a small number of times. The rearrangement uses TRBV19 and TRBJ1-1; tentative D call: TRBD1 (6 bases). Germline CDR1 and CDR2: LNHDA and SQIVND (reference sequence). Trimming stripped 6 bases from V and 4 bases from J, with 18 bases between. CDR3 length: 15 residues. The CDR3 DNA reads as TGTGCCAGTAGGCTCGTCGGGACATCAGGCACTGAAGCTTTCTTT. Protein product: CASRLVGTSGTEAFF.

The chain recombines TRBV29-1 with TRBJ2-5; D remains unclear. Germline CDR1 reads SQVTM; CDR2 reads ANQGSEA. This CDR3 spans 13 amino acids. V gave up 3 bases and J gave up 5 bases, with 13 bases separating them. DNA of the CDR3: TGCAGCGTTGAGACCGGTGGCAGGGAGACCCAGTACTTC. It specifies CSVETGGRETQYF.